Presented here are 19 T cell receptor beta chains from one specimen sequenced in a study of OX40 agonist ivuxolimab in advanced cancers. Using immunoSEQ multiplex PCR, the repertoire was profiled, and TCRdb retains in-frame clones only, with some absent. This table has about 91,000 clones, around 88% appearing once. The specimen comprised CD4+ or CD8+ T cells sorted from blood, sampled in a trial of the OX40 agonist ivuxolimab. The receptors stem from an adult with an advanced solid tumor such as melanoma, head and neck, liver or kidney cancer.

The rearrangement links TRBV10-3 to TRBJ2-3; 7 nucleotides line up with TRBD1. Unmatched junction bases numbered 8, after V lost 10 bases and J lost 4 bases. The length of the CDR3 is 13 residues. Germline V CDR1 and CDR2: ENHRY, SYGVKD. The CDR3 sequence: CATLDGTADTQYF. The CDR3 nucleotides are TGTGCCACCCTTGACGGGACAGCAGATACGCAGTATTTT.

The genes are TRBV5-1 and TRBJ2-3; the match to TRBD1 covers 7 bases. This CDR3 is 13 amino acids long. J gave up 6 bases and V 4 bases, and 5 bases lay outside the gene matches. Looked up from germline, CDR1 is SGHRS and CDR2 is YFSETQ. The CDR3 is CASSETGLDTQYF. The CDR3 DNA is TGCGCCAGCAGCGAGACAGGGCTTGATACGCAGTATTTT.

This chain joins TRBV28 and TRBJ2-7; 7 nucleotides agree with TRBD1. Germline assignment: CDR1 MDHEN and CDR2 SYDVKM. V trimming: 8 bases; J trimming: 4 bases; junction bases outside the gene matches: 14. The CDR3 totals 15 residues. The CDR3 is CASSFRSGQTYEQYF. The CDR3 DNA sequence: TGTGCCAGCTCCTTCCGATCGGGACAGACTTACGAGCAGTACTTC.

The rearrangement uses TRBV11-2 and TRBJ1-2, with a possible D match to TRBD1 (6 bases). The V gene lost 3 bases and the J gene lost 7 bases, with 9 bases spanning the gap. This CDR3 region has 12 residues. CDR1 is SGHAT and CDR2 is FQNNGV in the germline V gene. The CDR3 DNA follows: TGTGCCAGCAGCTTCACAGGGATTGGCTACACCTTC. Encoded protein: CASSFTGIGYTF.

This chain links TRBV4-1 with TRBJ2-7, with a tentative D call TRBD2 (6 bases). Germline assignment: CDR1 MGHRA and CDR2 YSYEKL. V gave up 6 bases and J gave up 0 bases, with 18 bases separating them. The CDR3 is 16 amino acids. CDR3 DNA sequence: TGCGCCAGCAGTCAAAGAGTGGCGGGGAGCTCCTACGAGCAGTACTTC. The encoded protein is CASSQRVAGSSYEQYF.

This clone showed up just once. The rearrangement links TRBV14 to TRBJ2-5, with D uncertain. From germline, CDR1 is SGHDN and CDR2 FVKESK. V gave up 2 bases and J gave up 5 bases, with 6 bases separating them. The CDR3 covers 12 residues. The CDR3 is CASSQHGETQYF. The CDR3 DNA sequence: TGTGCCAGCAGCCAACACGGGGAGACCCAGTACTTC.

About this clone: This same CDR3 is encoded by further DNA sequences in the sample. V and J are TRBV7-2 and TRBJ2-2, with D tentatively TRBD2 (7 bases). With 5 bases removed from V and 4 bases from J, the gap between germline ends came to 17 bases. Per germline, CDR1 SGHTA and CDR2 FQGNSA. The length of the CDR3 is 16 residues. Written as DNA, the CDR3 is TGTGCCAGCAGCCGTAGTGGGGGGGCAGGCACCGGGGAGCTGTTTTTT. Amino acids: CASSRSGGAGTGELFF.

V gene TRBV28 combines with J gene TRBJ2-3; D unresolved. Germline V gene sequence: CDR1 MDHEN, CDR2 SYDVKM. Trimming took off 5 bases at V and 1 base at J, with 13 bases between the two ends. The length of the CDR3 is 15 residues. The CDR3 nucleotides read TGTGCCAGCAGTCTCCCTTCAGTGGGCACAGATACGCAGTATTTT. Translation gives CASSLPSVGTDTQYF.

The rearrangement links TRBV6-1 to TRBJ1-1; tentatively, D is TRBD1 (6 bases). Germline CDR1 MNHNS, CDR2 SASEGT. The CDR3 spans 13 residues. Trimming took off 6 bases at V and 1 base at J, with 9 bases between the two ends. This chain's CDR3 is CASSSGQNTEAFF. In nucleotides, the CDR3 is TGTGCCAGCAGCTCGGGACAGAACACTGAAGCTTTCTTT.

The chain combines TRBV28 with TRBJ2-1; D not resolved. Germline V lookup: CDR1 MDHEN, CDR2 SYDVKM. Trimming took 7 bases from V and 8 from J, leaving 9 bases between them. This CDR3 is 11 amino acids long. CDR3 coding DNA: TGTGCCAGCACCACGTGGGATGAGCAGTTCTTC. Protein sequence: CASTTWDEQFF.

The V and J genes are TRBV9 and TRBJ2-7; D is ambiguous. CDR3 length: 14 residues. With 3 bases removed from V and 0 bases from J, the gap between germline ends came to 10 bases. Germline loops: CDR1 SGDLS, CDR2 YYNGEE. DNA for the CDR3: TGTGCCAGCAGCGAGTCGGCACACTCCTACGAGCAGTACTTC. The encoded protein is CASSESAHSYEQYF.

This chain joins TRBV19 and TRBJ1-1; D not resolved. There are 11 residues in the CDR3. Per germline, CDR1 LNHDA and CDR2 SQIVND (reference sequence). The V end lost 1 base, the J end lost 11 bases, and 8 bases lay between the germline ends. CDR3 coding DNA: TGTGCCAGTAGTATAGGGGGTTCGGCTTTCTTT. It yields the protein CASSIGGSAFF.

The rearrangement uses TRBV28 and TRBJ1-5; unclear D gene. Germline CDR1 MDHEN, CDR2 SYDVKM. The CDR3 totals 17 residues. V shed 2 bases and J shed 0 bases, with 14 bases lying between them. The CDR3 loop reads CASSLKDLWASNQPQHF. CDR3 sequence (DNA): TGTGCCAGCAGTTTAAAAGATCTTTGGGCTAGCAATCAGCCCCAGCATTTT.

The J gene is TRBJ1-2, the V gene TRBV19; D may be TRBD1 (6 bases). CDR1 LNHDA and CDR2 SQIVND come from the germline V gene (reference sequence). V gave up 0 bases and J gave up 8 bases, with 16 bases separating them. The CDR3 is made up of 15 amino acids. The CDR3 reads CASSIDGRGAQGYTF. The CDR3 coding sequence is TGTGCCAGTAGTATAGATGGCAGGGGAGCACAAGGCTACACCTTC.

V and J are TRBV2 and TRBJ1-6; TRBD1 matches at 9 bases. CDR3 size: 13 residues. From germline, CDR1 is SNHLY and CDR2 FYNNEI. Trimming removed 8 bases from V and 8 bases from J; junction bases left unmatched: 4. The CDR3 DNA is TGTGCCAGCGGGGGGGACAGGGATTCACCCCTCCACTTT. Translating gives CASGGDRDSPLHF.

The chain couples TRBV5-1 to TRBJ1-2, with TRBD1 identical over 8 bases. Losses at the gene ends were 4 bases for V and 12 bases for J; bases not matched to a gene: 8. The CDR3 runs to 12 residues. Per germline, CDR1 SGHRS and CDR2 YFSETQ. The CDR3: CASSGDRGVHTF. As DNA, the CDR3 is TGCGCCAGCAGCGGTGACAGGGGAGTCCACACCTTC.

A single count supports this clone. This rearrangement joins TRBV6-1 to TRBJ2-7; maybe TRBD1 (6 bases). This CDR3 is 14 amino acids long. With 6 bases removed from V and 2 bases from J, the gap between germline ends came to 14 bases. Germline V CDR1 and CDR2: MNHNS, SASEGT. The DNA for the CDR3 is TGTGCCAGCAGAGTAGGACAGCTAGCCTACGAGCAGTACTTC. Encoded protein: CASRVGQLAYEQYF.

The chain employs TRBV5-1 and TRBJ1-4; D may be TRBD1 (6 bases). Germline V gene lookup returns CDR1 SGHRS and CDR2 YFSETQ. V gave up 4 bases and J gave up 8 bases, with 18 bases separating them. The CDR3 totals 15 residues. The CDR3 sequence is CASSDIQGGKEKLFF. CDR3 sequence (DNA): TGCGCCAGCAGCGACATACAGGGAGGGAAAGAAAAACTGTTTTTT. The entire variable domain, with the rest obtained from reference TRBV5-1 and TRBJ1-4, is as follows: KAGVTQTPRYLIKTRGQQVTLSCSPISGHRSVSWYQQTPGQGLQFLFEYFSETQRNKGNFPGRFSGRQFSNSRSEMNVSTLELGDSALYLCASSDIQGGKEKLFFGSGTQLSVL.

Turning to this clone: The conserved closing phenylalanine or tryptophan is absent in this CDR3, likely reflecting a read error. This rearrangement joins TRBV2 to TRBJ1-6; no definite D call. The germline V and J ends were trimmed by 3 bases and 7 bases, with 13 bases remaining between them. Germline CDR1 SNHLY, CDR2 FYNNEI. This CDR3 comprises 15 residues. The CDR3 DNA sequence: TGTGCCAGCAGTGAGCTCAGGAGTGGGAATTCACCCCTCCACCTT. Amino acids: CASSELRSGNSPLHL.